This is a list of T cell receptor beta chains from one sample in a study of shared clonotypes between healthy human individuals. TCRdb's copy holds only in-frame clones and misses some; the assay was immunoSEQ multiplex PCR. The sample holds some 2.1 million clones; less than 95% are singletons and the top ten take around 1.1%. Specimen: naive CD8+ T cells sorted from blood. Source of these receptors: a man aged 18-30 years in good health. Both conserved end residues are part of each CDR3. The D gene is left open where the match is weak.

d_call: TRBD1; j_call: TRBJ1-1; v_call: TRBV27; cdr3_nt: TGTGCCAGCAGTGCCACCGGGACAGGGTACCCTGAAGCTTTCTTT; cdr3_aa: CASSATGTGYPEAFF
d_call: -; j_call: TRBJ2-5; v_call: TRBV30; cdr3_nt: TGTGCCTGGAGTAGGACGACTCGGGAGACCCAGTACTTC; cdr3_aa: CAWSRTTRETQYF
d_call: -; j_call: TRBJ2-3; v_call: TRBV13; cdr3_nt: TGTGCCAGCAGTTGGAGCACAGATACGCAGTATTTT; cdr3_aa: CASSWSTDTQYF
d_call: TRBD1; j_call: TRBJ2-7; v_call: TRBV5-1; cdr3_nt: TGCGCCAGTTCACCCCTTGACCCCGGGACAGGGAAAAGCTTC; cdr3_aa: CASSPLDPGTGKSF
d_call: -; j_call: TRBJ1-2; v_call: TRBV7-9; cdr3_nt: TGTGCCAGCAGCTTAGCCTCGACAGGAAACTATGGCTACACCTTC; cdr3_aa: CASSLASTGNYGYTF
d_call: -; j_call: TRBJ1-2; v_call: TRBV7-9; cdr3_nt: TGTGCCAGCAGCCTATCTACAGGTGTCCTATCCTATGGCTACACCTTC; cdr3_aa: CASSLSTGVLSYGYTF
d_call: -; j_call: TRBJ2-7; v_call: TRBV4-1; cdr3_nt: TGCGCCAGCAGCCAAGTAGACAGGCCCTACGAGCAGTACTTC; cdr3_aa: CASSQVDRPYEQYF
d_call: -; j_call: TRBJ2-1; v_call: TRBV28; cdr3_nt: TGTGCCAGCAGCTTCCCCTACTACAATGAGCAGTTCTTC; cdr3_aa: CASSFPYYNEQFF
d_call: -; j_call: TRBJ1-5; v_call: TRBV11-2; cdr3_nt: TGTGCCAGCAGCTCCTCACAGGGAGGGCATAACCGAGGCCATCAGCCCCAGCATTTT; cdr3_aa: CASSSSQGGHNRGHQPQHF
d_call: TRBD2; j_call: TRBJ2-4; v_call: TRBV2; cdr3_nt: TGTGCCAGCAGTGGCTCACTAGCGTCCCTCTTATCCAAAAACATTCAGTACTTC; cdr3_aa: CASSGSLASLLSKNIQYF
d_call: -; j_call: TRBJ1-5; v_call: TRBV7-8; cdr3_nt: TGTGCCAGCAGCTTAGCGACAGAAGGAAATCAGCCCCAGCATTTT; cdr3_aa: CASSLATEGNQPQHF
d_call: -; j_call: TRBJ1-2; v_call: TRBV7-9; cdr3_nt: TGTGCCAGCAGCTCCGGACTGCGAGCTAACTATGGCTACACCTTC; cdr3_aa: CASSSGLRANYGYTF
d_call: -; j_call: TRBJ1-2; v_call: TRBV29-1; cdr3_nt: TGCAGCATCGAGGGGGACACTAACTATGGCTACACCTTC; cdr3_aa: CSIEGDTNYGYTF
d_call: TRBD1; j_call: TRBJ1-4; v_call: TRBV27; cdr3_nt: TGTGCCAGCAGTCCACTACCGGGACAGGGAATTAATGAAAAACTGTTTTTT; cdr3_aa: CASSPLPGQGINEKLFF